A selection of T cell receptor beta chains follows, all from one sample in a study of CD8+CD57+ T cells in acquired aplastic anemia. TCRdb passed the reads through MiXCR, listing each CDR3 protein once. The repertoire holds about 220,000 distinct CDR3 sequences, with 34% as singletons. Sequencing used sorted CD4+, CD8+, or CD8+CD57+ T cells (not recorded which) from PBMCs. The receptors here all came from a human donor in good health, serving as a control. The conserved cysteine and the conserved F or W are not part of the CDR3 here. Rows give clone size only sometimes, using once, few, many, or a class for an expanded clone.

J gene,clone size,V gene,CDR3 protein
TRBJ1-2,many,TRBV20-1,SAFTAGQNNYGYT
TRBJ2-7,many,TRBV9,ASSVEPTGVSEQY
TRBJ2-1,NA,TRBV11-1,ASSSGLAGHNEQF
TRBJ2-3,NA,TRBV7-9,ASSPLRGGAEY
TRBJ2-7,many,TRBV11-2,ASSLQRQGASYEQY
TRBJ1-4,NA,TRBV15,ATSRAGDEKLF
TRBJ1-4,NA,TRBV19,ASSQVPGQGTGEKLF
TRBJ2-1,NA,TRBV7-6,ASSTGWGEQF
TRBJ1-6,NA,TRBV7-6,ASSPYIGGQGGSPLH
TRBJ2-1,few,TRBV3-1,ASGLWNEQF
TRBJ1-1,NA,TRBV2,ASSPGQGRGAF
TRBJ1-2,few,TRBV6-1,ASRQQGGLTANYGYT